This TCR beta chain was identified during a study of Ad26.COV2.S vaccination and SARS-CoV-2 variants. Sequencing used immunoSEQ multiplex PCR; TCRdb keeps in-frame clones, though not all of them. The table includes 300,000 to 350,000 clones, 80% to 90% detected once. Treatment given: 15 to 20 received Ad26.COV2.S at low or high dose, single or two shots; about 5 received placebo; per-sample allocation not given. On day 63 after the first injection, vaccine and placebo recipients gave samples. The table lists this clone with a count of one. Its antigen remains unknown. Study findings and constraints: Reportedly, after vaccination the spike-specific CD8+ and CD4+ T cell responses displayed substantial breadth.

There are 14 residues in the CDR3. V lost 3 bases to trimming and J lost 2 bases, with 8 bases between them. Germline V gene sequence: CDR1 MDHEN, CDR2 SYDVKM. The receptor's source is a person aged 18-65 years who received the Ad26.COV2.S COVID-19 vaccine or a placebo. The J gene is TRBJ1-5, the V gene TRBV28, with D possibly being TRBD1 (5 bases). The material sequenced was peripheral blood, taken in a trial of Ad26.COV2.S vaccine versus placebo. Written as DNA, the CDR3 is TGTGCCAGCAGTTTCGGCAGGGGCAATCAGCCCCAGCATTTT. The encoded protein is CASSFGRGNQPQHF.